The rows below give T cell receptor beta chains drawn from one sample of a study of blood T cells in healthy people across ages. Each CDR3 protein gets one entry after TCRdb re-called the 5' RACE reads with MiXCR. This sample has under 850,000 distinct CDR3 sequences, with approximately 35% found just once. The sequencing sample was made of blood. All receptors derive from a man younger than 35 in good health. CDR3s include the opening cysteine and the closing phenylalanine or tryptophan. A D gene is named only where the DNA matches it firmly. Expanded clones are given a class, and other clones once, few, many or no size at all.

d_gene: -
j_gene: TRBJ2-3
abundance: -
v_gene: TRBV20-1
CDR3aa: CSTRDTRGDTQYF
CDR3nt: TGCAGTACTAGAGATACGCGAGGCGATACGCAGTATTTT

d_gene: TRBD2
j_gene: TRBJ2-3
abundance: -
v_gene: TRBV20-1
CDR3aa: CSAIPGTSTADTQYF
CDR3nt: TGCAGTGCTATCCCCGGGACTAGTACCGCAGATACGCAGTATTTT

d_gene: -
j_gene: TRBJ2-7
abundance: few
v_gene: TRBV7-2
CDR3aa: CASNSGTPYNEQYF
CDR3nt: TGTGCCAGCAACTCCGGGACCCCTTACAATGAGCAGTACTTC

d_gene: TRBD1
j_gene: TRBJ2-1
abundance: many
v_gene: TRBV28
CDR3aa: CASRRTGGNEQFF
CDR3nt: TGTGCCAGCAGACGCACAGGGGGGAATGAGCAGTTCTTC

d_gene: TRBD1
j_gene: TRBJ2-3
abundance: -
v_gene: TRBV9
CDR3aa: CASSVGRTGRNTDTQYF
CDR3nt: TGTGCCAGCAGCGTAGGAAGGACAGGTCGTAACACAGATACGCAGTATTTT

d_gene: -
j_gene: TRBJ2-7
abundance: -
v_gene: TRBV7-9
CDR3aa: CASSSKTDPYEQYF
CDR3nt: TGTGCCAGCAGCTCAAAAACAGACCCCTACGAGCAGTACTTC

d_gene: -
j_gene: TRBJ2-3
abundance: many
v_gene: TRBV7-2
CDR3aa: CASSLLDLGPDTQYF
CDR3nt: TGTGCCAGCAGCTTACTGGATCTAGGCCCAGATACGCAGTATTTT

d_gene: -
j_gene: TRBJ2-2
abundance: -
v_gene: TRBV11-1
CDR3aa: CASSPGARWGSDTGELFF
CDR3nt: TGTGCCAGCAGCCCGGGGGCCCGGTGGGGCTCTGACACCGGGGAGCTGTTTTTT

d_gene: -
j_gene: TRBJ1-6
abundance: -
v_gene: TRBV15
CDR3aa: CATSPFSSYNSPLHF
CDR3nt: TGTGCCACCAGCCCGTTCAGCTCCTATAATTCACCCCTCCACTTT

d_gene: -
j_gene: TRBJ2-7
abundance: -
v_gene: TRBV12-3/TRBV12-4
CDR3aa: CASSSTAGRELQIPSSYNEQYF
CDR3nt: TGTGCCAGCAGTTCAACCGCGGGCAGGGAATTACAGATCCCAAGCTCCTACAATGAGCAGTACTTC

d_gene: TRBD1
j_gene: TRBJ1-6
abundance: once
v_gene: TRBV6-1
CDR3aa: CASTKGQRQSSPLHF
CDR3nt: TGTGCCAGCACTAAGGGACAGCGCCAATCTTCACCCCTCCACTTT

d_gene: -
j_gene: TRBJ1-1
abundance: -
v_gene: TRBV10-3
CDR3aa: CAISVWGTEAFF
CDR3nt: TGTGCCATCAGTGTATGGGGAACTGAAGCTTTCTTT

d_gene: TRBD2
j_gene: TRBJ2-1
abundance: -
v_gene: TRBV4-3
CDR3aa: CASSQDGSGGVYNEQFF
CDR3nt: TGCGCCAGCAGCCAAGATGGTAGCGGGGGGGTTTACAATGAGCAGTTCTTC

d_gene: -
j_gene: TRBJ2-7
abundance: -
v_gene: TRBV10-2
CDR3aa: CASSKGDRPYEQYF
CDR3nt: TGCGCCAGCAGTAAGGGCGACAGACCCTACGAGCAGTACTTC

d_gene: -
j_gene: TRBJ2-5
abundance: few
v_gene: TRBV20-1
CDR3aa: CSADGVTQYF
CDR3nt: TGCAGTGCTGACGGGGTGACCCAGTACTTC

d_gene: -
j_gene: TRBJ1-5
abundance: -
v_gene: TRBV7-9
CDR3aa: CASSLAVSGTDFNQPQHF
CDR3nt: TGTGCCAGCAGCTTAGCGGTATCCGGGACGGATTTCAATCAGCCCCAGCATTTT

d_gene: -
j_gene: TRBJ1-1
abundance: -
v_gene: TRBV12-3/TRBV12-4
CDR3aa: CASSPLPVLGRTEAFF
CDR3nt: TGTGCCAGCAGTCCTTTGCCGGTGTTGGGCCGCACTGAAGCTTTCTTT

d_gene: -
j_gene: TRBJ1-2
abundance: once
v_gene: TRBV5-1
CDR3aa: CASSLGSSTNYGYTF
CDR3nt: TGCGCCAGCAGCTTGGGAAGCAGTACTAACTATGGCTACACCTTC

d_gene: TRBD1
j_gene: TRBJ1-2
abundance: few
v_gene: TRBV5-1
CDR3aa: CASSSTTGGEGYTF
CDR3nt: TGCGCCAGCAGCTCAACTACAGGGGGCGAGGGCTACACCTTC

d_gene: TRBD1
j_gene: TRBJ2-3
abundance: -
v_gene: TRBV24-1
CDR3aa: CATSDFGRGRGDTQYF
CDR3nt: TGTGCCACCAGTGATTTTGGCAGGGGGCGCGGAGATACGCAGTATTTT

d_gene: TRBD2
j_gene: TRBJ2-1
abundance: -
v_gene: TRBV9
CDR3aa: CASSMGLAVYNEQFF
CDR3nt: TGTGCCAGCAGCATGGGACTAGCGGTTTACAATGAGCAGTTCTTC

d_gene: -
j_gene: TRBJ1-1
abundance: -
v_gene: TRBV20-1
CDR3aa: CSARDLAMNTEAFF
CDR3nt: TGCAGTGCTAGAGATCTGGCGATGAACACTGAAGCTTTCTTT

d_gene: -
j_gene: TRBJ1-1
abundance: -
v_gene: TRBV9
CDR3aa: CASARTAINTEAFF
CDR3nt: TGTGCCAGCGCCCGGACGGCGATTAACACTGAAGCTTTCTTT

d_gene: TRBD2
j_gene: TRBJ2-1
abundance: -
v_gene: TRBV6-5
CDR3aa: CASSYSGTSFYNEQFF
CDR3nt: TGTGCCAGCAGTTACTCGGGGACTAGCTTTTACAATGAGCAGTTCTTC

d_gene: -
j_gene: TRBJ1-1
abundance: -
v_gene: TRBV7-9
CDR3aa: CATPLGGTEAFF
CDR3nt: TGTGCCACCCCCCTCGGGGGAACTGAAGCTTTCTTT

d_gene: -
j_gene: TRBJ2-5
abundance: -
v_gene: TRBV7-8
CDR3aa: CASSLVGNYQETQYF
CDR3nt: TGTGCCAGCAGCTTAGTCGGCAACTACCAAGAGACCCAGTACTTC

d_gene: -
j_gene: TRBJ2-7
abundance: few
v_gene: TRBV18
CDR3aa: CASSPGAQSYEQYF
CDR3nt: TGTGCCAGCTCACCAGGGGCCCAATCCTACGAGCAGTACTTC

d_gene: TRBD1
j_gene: TRBJ1-5
abundance: -
v_gene: TRBV6-1
CDR3aa: CVSSQGVNQPQHF
CDR3nt: TGTGTCAGCAGTCAGGGGGTCAATCAGCCCCAGCATTTT

d_gene: TRBD2
j_gene: TRBJ2-1
abundance: many
v_gene: TRBV6-5
CDR3aa: CASKRGNEQFF
CDR3nt: TGTGCCAGCAAGCGGGGCAATGAGCAGTTCTTC

d_gene: -
j_gene: TRBJ1-2
abundance: -
v_gene: TRBV7-8
CDR3aa: CASSLDAYRGGYTF
CDR3nt: TGTGCCAGCAGCTTAGACGCCTATCGAGGCGGCTACACCTTC

d_gene: -
j_gene: TRBJ2-7
abundance: -
v_gene: TRBV7-2
CDR3aa: CASSLVVSPREAYEQYF
CDR3nt: TGTGCCAGCAGCTTAGTGGTCAGCCCCAGGGAAGCCTACGAGCAGTACTTC

d_gene: -
j_gene: TRBJ1-6
abundance: few
v_gene: TRBV18
CDR3aa: CASSPDGANNSPLHF
CDR3nt: TGTGCCAGCTCACCGGATGGAGCTAATAATTCACCCCTCCACTTT

d_gene: -
j_gene: TRBJ2-1
abundance: many
v_gene: TRBV6-5
CDR3aa: CASSYKPDRIRYNEQFF
CDR3nt: TGTGCCAGCAGTTACAAGCCCGACAGAATAAGGTACAATGAGCAGTTCTTC

d_gene: -
j_gene: TRBJ2-4
abundance: -
v_gene: TRBV28
CDR3aa: CASSLAGRGKNIQYF
CDR3nt: TGTGCCAGCAGTTTAGCGGGCAGGGGCAAAAACATTCAGTACTTC

d_gene: -
j_gene: TRBJ2-7
abundance: -
v_gene: TRBV6-2/TRBV6-3
CDR3aa: CASSYGTFTYEQYF
CDR3nt: TGTGCCAGCAGTTACGGGACATTTACCTACGAGCAGTACTTC

d_gene: TRBD1
j_gene: TRBJ1-2
abundance: many
v_gene: TRBV5-1
CDR3aa: CASSLDREDGYTF
CDR3nt: TGCGCCAGCAGCCTGGACAGGGAGGATGGCTACACCTTC

d_gene: TRBD1
j_gene: TRBJ1-5
abundance: -
v_gene: TRBV15
CDR3aa: CATSDRDSRNQPQHF
CDR3nt: TGTGCCACCAGCGACCGGGACAGTCGCAATCAGCCCCAGCATTTT

d_gene: -
j_gene: TRBJ2-7
abundance: -
v_gene: TRBV4-3
CDR3aa: CASSQSQGGSYEQYF
CDR3nt: TGCGCCAGCAGCCAATCCCAAGGGGGGTCCTACGAGCAGTACTTC

d_gene: -
j_gene: TRBJ1-2
abundance: few
v_gene: TRBV7-9
CDR3aa: CASSLATENGYTF
CDR3nt: TGTGCCAGCAGCTTAGCTACTGAGAATGGCTACACCTTC

d_gene: -
j_gene: TRBJ2-5
abundance: -
v_gene: TRBV6-6
CDR3aa: CASSSSDAPQETQYF
CDR3nt: TGTGCCAGCAGTTCCTCAGACGCGCCACAAGAGACCCAGTACTTC

d_gene: -
j_gene: TRBJ2-7
abundance: -
v_gene: TRBV11-2
CDR3aa: CASSANARVAEQYF
CDR3nt: TGTGCCAGCAGCGCTAACGCCAGGGTAGCCGAGCAGTACTTC

d_gene: -
j_gene: TRBJ2-7
abundance: -
v_gene: TRBV5-5
CDR3aa: CASSPYGGLSGSSYEQYF
CDR3nt: TGTGCCAGCAGCCCTTATGGGGGTTTAAGCGGAAGCTCCTACGAGCAGTACTTC

d_gene: -
j_gene: TRBJ2-6
abundance: -
v_gene: TRBV29-1
CDR3aa: CSVGLPGANVLTF
CDR3nt: TGCAGCGTTGGCCTCCCTGGGGCCAACGTCCTGACTTTC

d_gene: -
j_gene: TRBJ2-3
abundance: -
v_gene: TRBV2
CDR3aa: CASRREGIVADTQYF
CDR3nt: TGTGCCAGCAGGAGAGAGGGGATCGTTGCAGATACGCAGTATTTT

d_gene: -
j_gene: TRBJ2-7
abundance: -
v_gene: TRBV30
CDR3aa: CAWSPDLGYEQYF
CDR3nt: TGTGCCTGGAGTCCAGACTTGGGTTACGAGCAGTACTTC